The 9 T cell receptor beta chains below were found in one sample sequenced in a study of blood T cell repertoires in COVID-19. Libraries were prepared by immunoSEQ multiplex PCR; TCRdb keeps only in-frame clonotypes and omits some of them. The table includes about 180,000 clones, about four fifths detected once. Specimen: peripheral blood. These TCRs come from a man aged 70-80 years with active or convalescent COVID-19.

The V gene is TRBV7-8, the J gene TRBJ1-6; D not certain. Looked up from germline, CDR1 is SGHVS and CDR2 is FQNEAQ. Between the trimmed V and J ends, which lost 6 bases and 8 bases, there was a span of 8 bases. The CDR3 is 12 residues long. CDR3 in DNA: TGTGCCAGCAGTGAGGCTTATTCACCCCTCCACTTT. It codes for CASSEAYSPLHF.

This sequence joins TRBV30 and TRBJ1-4; weak D call: TRBD1 (5 bases). There are 14 residues in the CDR3. Germline loops: CDR1 GTSNPN, CDR2 SVGIG (reference sequence). V lost 6 bases and J 7 bases, leaving 18 bases between the germline ends. CDR3 sequence reads: CACRWVTEIEKLFF. The CDR3 DNA reads as TGTGCCTGCCGCTGGGTGACAGAGATTGAAAAACTGTTTTTT.

This chain links TRBV15 with TRBJ2-7; possible D gene TRBD1, 6 bases. CDR1 is LNHNV and CDR2 is YYDKDF in the germline V gene (reference sequence). CDR3 size: 19 residues. The germline V and J ends were trimmed by 0 bases and 0 bases, with 21 bases remaining between them. The CDR3 protein is CATSRDLCVQTGSSYEQYF. CDR3 nucleotide sequence: TGTGCCACCAGCAGAGATCTCTGCGTTCAGACAGGAAGCTCCTACGAGCAGTACTTC.

J is TRBJ1-1 and V is TRBV10-3, with D unresolved. The CDR3 spans 11 residues. CDR1 is ENHRY and CDR2 is SYGVKD in the germline V gene. V was pared by 10 bases and J by 2 bases, with 8 bases between. The chain's CDR3 is CATQVNTEAFF. CDR3 nucleotide sequence: TGTGCCACCCAGGTTAACACTGAAGCTTTCTTT.

This chain uses TRBV2 with TRBJ2-1, with D possibly TRBD1 on 6 matching bases. CDR1 is SNHLY, CDR2 FYNNEI, per germline. The CDR3 runs to 13 residues. V gave up 5 bases and J gave up 7 bases, with 12 bases separating them. The chain's CDR3 is CASSRGGKNEQFF. CDR3 nucleotides: TGTGCCAGCAGTCGAGGGGGTAAGAATGAGCAGTTCTTC.

The CDR3, as DNA: TGTGCCAGCAGTTGGCGTCGGGTCTATGGCTACACCTTC. Protein sequence: CASSWRRVYGYTF. The rearrangement uses TRBV6-1 and TRBJ1-2; D gene uncertain. V was cut by 5 bases and J by 4 bases, with 11 bases left in between. CDR1 MNHNS and CDR2 SASEGT come from the germline V gene. The length of the CDR3 is 13 residues.

CDR3 loop: CATSDGGIADTQYF. The CDR3 DNA is TGTGCCACCAGTGACGGGGGGATTGCAGATACGCAGTATTTT. The V call is TRBV24-1, the J call TRBJ2-3; 7 nucleotides line up with TRBD2. Germline V gene sequence: CDR1 KGHDR, CDR2 SFDVKD. J gave up 4 bases and V 4 bases, and 4 bases lay outside the gene matches. There are 14 residues in the CDR3.

In this sample, this clone turned up a few times. V gene TRBV12-5 combines with J gene TRBJ2-3; TRBD1 matches 10 bases. Germline CDR1 reads LGHNT; CDR2 reads FRNRAP. This CDR3 has 14 amino acids. The ends lost 5 bases at V and 4 bases at J; junction bases unmatched: 3. The CDR3 protein is CASGPGQGPDTQYF. CDR3 sequence (DNA): TGTGCTAGTGGTCCGGGACAGGGGCCAGATACGCAGTATTTT.

In its sample, this clone was seen a few times. The CDR3 is CASSFQFRGWGLSGSFDTQYF. In nucleotides, the CDR3 is TGTGCCAGCAGTTTTCAGTTTCGGGGATGGGGACTTAGCGGGAGTTTTGATACGCAGTATTTT. The gene calls are TRBV27 and TRBJ2-3; 9 nucleotides align to TRBD2. Germline V gives CDR1 MNHEY, CDR2 SMNVEV (reference sequence). There are 21 residues in the CDR3. V was clipped by 3 bases and J by 6 bases; unmatched bases: 25.